Each of the 30 T cell receptor beta chains below was sequenced from the same sample in a study of cytomegalovirus exposure and HLA in healthy donors (dated by TCRdb to 2016 to 2017). Preparation of the library involved the immunoSEQ multiplex PCR assay. A mixture of 60 forward primers for TCR Vbeta segments and 13 reverse primers for TCR Jbeta segments was used in the multiplex PCR. Here the immuneACCESS table is served through TCRdb, limited to in-frame sequences with V and J called. Missing clones are a known gap in these copies; in checked studies unresolved V genes cover under half, and the rest lacks a known reason. This sample holds 110,000 to 150,000 clones; about 84% were observed only once. The ten largest clones take up roughly 2.4% of the sample. The sequencing input was PBMCs. The origin of the receptors is a woman aged 18 to 35 in good health and CMV-seropositive.

This sequence joins TRBV6-1 and TRBJ2-7, with a possible D match to TRBD2 (6 bases). The CDR3 is made up of 12 amino acids. Germline CDR1 reads MNHNS; CDR2 reads SASEGT. V lost 6 bases to trimming and J lost 2 bases, with 8 bases between them. The CDR3 protein is CASRGGPYEQYF. CDR3 nucleotide sequence: TGTGCCAGCAGGGGGGGACCCTACGAGCAGTACTTC.

This chain uses TRBV11-2 with TRBJ2-7, with 10 bases fitting TRBD1. Germline V gene data show CDR1 as SGHAT and CDR2 as FQNNGV. The ends lost 5 bases at V and 1 base at J; junction bases unmatched: 11. CDR3 length: 17 amino acids. The CDR3: CASSRTDRGFPSYEQYF. CDR3 bases: TGTGCCAGCAGCCGAACGGACAGGGGGTTTCCTTCCTACGAGCAGTACTTC.

The gene calls are TRBV15 and TRBJ2-1, with D hard to call. The V end was cut by 0 bases, the J end by 8 bases, with 8 bases between. CDR3 length: 13 amino acids. The V gene's germline CDR1 is LNHNV and CDR2 YYDKDF (reference sequence). The CDR3 sequence is CATSREGSYEQFF. Here the CDR3 DNA reads TGTGCCACCAGCAGAGAGGGCAGCTATGAGCAGTTCTTC.

The chain uses TRBV18 and TRBJ1-6; D is perhaps TRBD1 (5 bases). CDR1 is KGHSH and CDR2 is LQKENI in the germline V gene. V lost 2 bases, J lost 6 bases, and 23 bases lay in between. The CDR3 is made up of 19 amino acids. The CDR3 sequence: CASSPRIGSLPGGNSPLHF. The CDR3 DNA reads TGTGCCAGCTCACCAAGGATCGGATCCCTTCCGGGGGGTAATTCACCCCTCCACTTT. The complete variable domain, with remaining parts taken from reference TRBV18 and TRBJ1-6, reads NAGVMQNPRHLVRRRGQEARLRCSPMKGHSHVYWYRQLPEEGLKFMVYLQKENIIDESGMPKERFSAEFPKEGPSILRIQQVVRGDSAAYFCASSPRIGSLPGGNSPLHFGNGTRLTVT.

The chain is built from TRBV5-1 and TRBJ1-1, with D maybe TRBD1 (6 bases). Deletions cut 5 bases from V and 0 bases from J, with 14 bases between. This CDR3 comprises 15 residues. Germline CDR1 is SGHRS and CDR2 is YFSETQ. For the CDR3, the DNA is TGCGCCAGCAGGTTGAAGACAGGAATGAACACTGAAGCTTTCTTT. It specifies CASRLKTGMNTEAFF.

The CDR3 is CASSLGGDIPYEQYF. The CDR3 DNA is TGTGCCAGCAGCTTAGGGGGGGACATTCCCTACGAGCAGTACTTC. The chain carries TRBV5-4 and TRBJ2-7, with TRBD2 as a possible D gene (7 bases). Trimming took off 2 bases at V and 2 bases at J, with 14 bases between the two ends. CDR1 and CDR2 (germline): SGHNT, YYREEE (reference sequence). This CDR3 contains 15 residues.

This chain uses TRBV19 with TRBJ2-3, with a tentative D call TRBD2 (6 bases). Looked up from germline, CDR1 is LNHDA and CDR2 is SQIVND (reference sequence). CDR3 length: 15 amino acids. The V end lost 3 bases, the J end lost 2 bases, and 12 bases lay between the germline ends. As DNA, the CDR3 is TGTGCCAGTAGTATCCAGTGGGACTTCACAGATACGCAGTATTTT. This sequence encodes CASSIQWDFTDTQYF.

This rearrangement joins TRBV4-1 to TRBJ1-6, with D hard to call. CDR3 size: 19 residues. With 0 bases removed from V and 0 bases from J, the gap between germline ends came to 15 bases. Germline CDR1 is MGHRA and CDR2 is YSYEKL. The CDR3 loop is CASSQDSEPLSSYNSPLHF. The CDR3 nucleotides are TGCGCCAGCAGCCAAGACAGCGAACCCTTGAGCTCCTATAATTCACCCCTCCACTTT.

The gene calls are TRBV7-6 and TRBJ1-4, with TRBD1 matching over 8 bases. Looked up from germline, CDR1 is SGHVS and CDR2 is FNYEAQ. CDR3 length: 16 amino acids. V lost 5 bases to trimming and J lost 3 bases; unmatched junction nucleotides: 8. The CDR3 spells CASSPNSGGSNEKLFF. CDR3 DNA sequence: TGTGCCAGCAGCCCAAACTCAGGGGGCTCTAATGAAAAACTGTTTTTT.

This clone was counted only a few times. The V call is TRBV6-6, the J call TRBJ2-5, with TRBD1 identical over 7 bases. The CDR3 runs 14 residues. Germline assignment: CDR1 MNHNY and CDR2 SVGAGI (reference sequence). V shed 7 bases, J shed 4 bases, and the junction held 9 bases outside the gene matches. The CDR3 DNA follows: TGTGCCAGCAACAGCAGGGGGTCGGCAGAGACCCAGTACTTC. Translation gives CASNSRGSAETQYF.

The CDR3 bases are TGTGCCAGCAGATGGGGGGGGAACACGGACGGGGAGCTGTTTTTT. Residues: CASRWGGNTDGELFF. This chain uses TRBV7-8 with TRBJ2-2; 7 bases align to TRBD2. V lost 6 bases and J lost 7; bases outside the gene matches: 11. The CDR3 consists of 15 residues. From germline, CDR1 is SGHVS and CDR2 FQNEAQ.

The rearrangement links TRBV6-1 to TRBJ1-5; 7 nucleotides agree with TRBD1. J lost 6 bases, V lost 10 bases, and 12 bases had no gene match. This CDR3 spans 14 amino acids. Per germline, CDR1 MNHNS and CDR2 SASEGT. CDR3 region: CATRDSSSIQPQHF. For the CDR3, the DNA is TGTGCCACTAGGGACAGTTCATCTATTCAGCCCCAGCATTTT.

The chain employs TRBV30 and TRBJ1-1; D remains ambiguous. CDR1 GTSNPN and CDR2 SVGIG come from the germline V gene (reference sequence). V lost 0 bases, J lost 0 bases, and 5 bases lay in between. The CDR3 sequence is 13 residues long. The CDR3 spells CAWSVSLNTEAFF. The CDR3 DNA is TGTGCCTGGAGTGTATCCTTGAACACTGAAGCTTTCTTT.

This chain uses TRBV10-1 with TRBJ2-3; D is possibly TRBD1 (5 bases). Trimming shortened V by 5 bases and J by 2 bases, and 17 bases separated the two germline ends. The CDR3 totals 16 residues. Germline V CDR1 and CDR2: WNHNN, SYGVQD (reference sequence). The CDR3 DNA follows: TGCGCCAGCAGTCCGTTACAGGCCCCGAACACAGATACGCAGTATTTT. This gives the protein CASSPLQAPNTDTQYF.

The chain links TRBV7-9 to TRBJ1-3; 7 bases match TRBD1. Germline-derived CDR1 and CDR2 are SEHNR and FQNEAQ (reference sequence). The J segment lost 4 bases and the V segment lost 1 base, leaving 4 bases of the junction unmatched. CDR3 length: 15 amino acids. This CDR3 reads CASSLGQGDGNTIYF. CDR3 sequence (DNA): TGTGCCAGCAGCTTAGGCCAGGGGGACGGAAACACCATATATTTT.

The chain links TRBV6-1 to TRBJ1-5; D is unclear. From germline, CDR1 is MNHNS and CDR2 SASEGT. This CDR3 is 14 amino acids long. Trimming removed 1 base at V and 6 bases at J, with 10 bases between. This CDR3 is CASSEEAAAQPQHF. DNA of the CDR3: TGTGCCAGCAGTGAAGAAGCGGCGGCTCAGCCCCAGCATTTT.

This clone occurred a few times. The chain has TRBV7-6 and TRBJ2-3; 12 bases match TRBD2. The CDR3 contains 19 residues. Trimming took 5 bases from V and 5 from J; bases not matched to a gene: 17. Germline loops: CDR1 SGHVS, CDR2 FNYEAQ. The CDR3 DNA follows: TGTGCCAGCAGCCAGGGGGAGACTAGCGGGGGCGGGGAGATAGATACGCAGTATTTT. Its translation is CASSQGETSGGGEIDTQYF.

This sequence joins TRBV7-9 and TRBJ1-1; D gene unclear. The CDR3 covers 14 residues. V gave up 5 bases and J gave up 4 bases, with 14 bases separating them. Germline assignment: CDR1 SEHNR and CDR2 FQNEAQ (reference sequence). The chain's CDR3 is CASSQAGLGTEAFF. Written as DNA, the CDR3 is TGTGCCAGCAGCCAGGCGGGGTTGGGCACTGAAGCTTTCTTT. Using reference TRBV7-9 and TRBJ1-1 for the parts outside the CDR3, the full variable domain is DTGVSQNPRHKITKRGQNVTFRCDPISEHNRLYWYRQTLGQGPEFLTYFQNEAQLEKSRLLSDRFSAERPKGSFSTLEIQRTEQGDSAMYLCASSQAGLGTEAFFGQGTRLTVV.

J is TRBJ2-3 and V is TRBV18; 7 bases fit TRBD1. Germline trimming cut 3 bases from V and 0 bases from J; bases unmatched to any gene: 0. CDR1 KGHSH and CDR2 LQKENI come from the germline V gene. The CDR3 runs 14 residues. The CDR3 loop reads CASSPTGSTDTQYF. DNA of the CDR3: TGTGCCAGCTCACCGACAGGGAGCACAGATACGCAGTATTTT.

Only a few counts were recorded for this clone. The V gene is TRBV19, the J gene TRBJ1-4; 8 bases are shared with TRBD1. The CDR3 spans 15 residues. Germline loops: CDR1 LNHDA, CDR2 SQIVND (reference sequence). Trimming cost V 5 bases and J 8 bases; bases outside gene matches: 10. The CDR3 sequence: CASSLADRGREKLFF. CDR3 DNA: TGTGCCAGTAGTCTCGCCGACAGGGGCAGGGAAAAACTGTTTTTT.

The chain employs TRBV4-3 and TRBJ1-2, with TRBD1 matching over 8 bases. V was pared by 4 bases and J by 3 bases, with 4 bases of the junction left unmatched. This CDR3 spans 14 amino acids. Germline values: CDR1 LGHNA, CDR2 YSLEER. The CDR3 spells CASSPDRGDYGYTF. Here the CDR3 DNA reads TGCGCCAGCAGCCCAGACAGGGGAGACTATGGCTACACCTTC.

V and J are TRBV2 and TRBJ1-2; 8 nucleotides line up with TRBD1. The CDR3 covers 14 residues. The ends lost 5 bases at V and 2 bases at J; junction bases unmatched: 4. Germline V gene sequence: CDR1 SNHLY, CDR2 FYNNEI. In DNA, the CDR3 is TGTGCCAGCAGTTTGGGACAGGACAACTATGGCTACACCTTC. Translation gives CASSLGQDNYGYTF.

V is TRBV5-4 and J is TRBJ2-3; 11 bases are a match to TRBD2. Unmatched junction bases numbered 8, after V lost 0 bases and J lost 11 bases. The CDR3 sequence is 15 residues long. The germline CDR1 and CDR2 sequences are SGHNT and YYREEE (reference sequence). The CDR3 here is CASSLVGVGLAGQYF. CDR3 DNA: TGTGCCAGCAGCTTGGTGGGGGTAGGACTAGCGGGGCAGTATTTT. Complete variable domain (other parts from reference TRBV5-4 and TRBJ2-3): ETGVTQSPTHLIKTRGQQVTLRCSSQSGHNTVSWYQQALGQGPQFIFQYYREEENGRGNFPPRFSGLQFPNYSSELNVNALELDDSALYLCASSLVGVGLAGQYFGPGTRLTVL.

This clone was seen more than once but under ten times. This chain uses TRBV4-3 with TRBJ1-5; D gene uncertain. The V and J ends lost 1 base and 2 bases respectively, with 3 bases between them. Germline V gene lookup returns CDR1 LGHNA and CDR2 YSLEER. The CDR3 length is 13 residues. Here the CDR3 DNA reads TGCGCCAGCAGCCAAGGGCGCAATCAGCCCCAGCATTTT. Amino acid sequence: CASSQGRNQPQHF.

V and J are TRBV5-6 and TRBJ2-1; 9 bases match TRBD2. With 5 bases clipped from V and 7 bases from J, the junction kept 13 bases outside the gene matches. Germline CDR1 is SGHDT and CDR2 is YYEEEE. The CDR3 totals 16 residues. CDR3 sequence reads: CASRLRGGGAGNEQFF. In DNA form, the CDR3 reads TGTGCCAGCAGACTGCGGGGCGGGGGGGCTGGGAATGAGCAGTTCTTC.

The genes are TRBV10-2 and TRBJ1-2; possibly TRBD1 for D (6 bases). Germline values: CDR1 WSHSY, CDR2 SAAADI. The CDR3 is 15 residues long. Trimming stripped 4 bases from V and 3 bases from J, with 15 bases between. The CDR3 sequence: CASSVGRGNDYGYTF. The DNA of the CDR3 is TGCGCCAGCAGTGTCGGCAGGGGCAATGACTATGGCTACACCTTC.

CDR3 nucleotides: TGTGCCAGCAGCCCCTGGGGGGGTGTAACTGAAGCTTTCTTT. Protein: CASSPWGGVTEAFF. The V gene is TRBV7-9, the J gene TRBJ1-1; tentatively, D is TRBD1 (5 bases). Looked up from germline, CDR1 is SEHNR and CDR2 is FQNEAQ (reference sequence). V gave up 5 bases and J gave up 5 bases, with 15 bases separating them. This CDR3 has 14 amino acids.

The V gene is TRBV6-6, the J gene TRBJ1-4; 12 bases are a match to TRBD1. With V trimmed by 7 bases and J by 7 bases, 10 bases remained unmatched. Germline CDR1 and CDR2: MNHNY and SVGAGI (reference sequence). This CDR3 has 16 amino acids. CDR3 coding DNA: TGTGCCAGCACCTCCGGGACAGGGGGCGCGGGTGAAAAACTGTTTTTT. Its protein is CASTSGTGGAGEKLFF.

The chain links TRBV5-1 to TRBJ2-7; D perhaps matches TRBD1 (6 bases). Germline CDR1 and CDR2: SGHRS and YFSETQ. CDR3 length: 15 residues. V was shortened by 1 base and J by 6 bases, with 17 bases between the two germline ends. The CDR3 nucleotides read TGCGCCAGCAGCTTGCCAGCTATGGGACATACCGAGCAGTACTTC. It translates to CASSLPAMGHTEQYF.

This chain uses TRBV28 with TRBJ1-1; perhaps TRBD1 as D (5 bases). Trimming took off 7 bases at V and 0 bases at J, with 15 bases between the two ends. The germline CDR1 and CDR2 sequences are MDHEN and SYDVKM. The CDR3 loop spans 15 amino acids. The CDR3 sequence: CASTGRGGMNTEAFF. DNA of the CDR3: TGTGCCAGCACCGGCCGGGGGGGTATGAACACTGAAGCTTTCTTT.